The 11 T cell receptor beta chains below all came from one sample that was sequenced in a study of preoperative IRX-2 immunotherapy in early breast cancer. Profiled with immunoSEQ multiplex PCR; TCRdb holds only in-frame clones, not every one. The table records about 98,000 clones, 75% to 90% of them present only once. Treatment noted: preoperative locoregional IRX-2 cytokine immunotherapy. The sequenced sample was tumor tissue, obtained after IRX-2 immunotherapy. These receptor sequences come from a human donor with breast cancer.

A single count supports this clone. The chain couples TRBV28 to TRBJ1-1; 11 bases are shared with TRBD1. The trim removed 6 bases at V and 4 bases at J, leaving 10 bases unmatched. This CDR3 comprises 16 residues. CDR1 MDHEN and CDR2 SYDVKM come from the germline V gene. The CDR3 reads CASRYAGQGESTEAFF. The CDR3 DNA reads TGTGCCAGCAGGTACGCGGGACAGGGGGAGAGCACTGAAGCTTTCTTT. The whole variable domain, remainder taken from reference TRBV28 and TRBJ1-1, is DVKVTQSSRYLVKRTGEKVFLECVQDMDHENMFWYRQDPGLGLRLIYFSYDVKMKEKGDIPEGYSVSREKKERFSLILESASTNQTSMYLCASRYAGQGESTEAFFGQGTRLTVV.

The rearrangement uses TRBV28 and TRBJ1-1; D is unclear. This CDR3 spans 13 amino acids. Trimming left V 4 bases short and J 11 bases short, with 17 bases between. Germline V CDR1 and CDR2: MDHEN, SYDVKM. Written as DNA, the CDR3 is TGTGCCAGCAGTTCGGGGAACCCCATAAGCGCTTTCTTT. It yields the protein CASSSGNPISAFF.

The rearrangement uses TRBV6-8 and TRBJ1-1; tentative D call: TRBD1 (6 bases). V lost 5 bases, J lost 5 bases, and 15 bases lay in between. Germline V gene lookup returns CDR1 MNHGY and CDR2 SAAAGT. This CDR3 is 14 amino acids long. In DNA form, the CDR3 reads TGTGCCAGCAGTCTTGTAGGGGGAAGGACTGAAGCTTTCTTT. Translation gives CASSLVGGRTEAFF.

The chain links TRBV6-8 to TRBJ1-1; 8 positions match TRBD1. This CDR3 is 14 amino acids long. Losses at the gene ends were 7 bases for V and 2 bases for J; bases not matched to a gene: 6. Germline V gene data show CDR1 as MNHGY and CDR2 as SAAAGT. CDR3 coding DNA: TGTGCCAGCAACCGACAGGGGTCAAACACTGAAGCTTTCTTT. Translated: CASNRQGSNTEAFF.

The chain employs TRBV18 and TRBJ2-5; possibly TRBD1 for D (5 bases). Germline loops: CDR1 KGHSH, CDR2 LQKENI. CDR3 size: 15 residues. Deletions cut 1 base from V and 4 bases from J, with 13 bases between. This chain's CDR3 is CASSPQDTTGETQYF. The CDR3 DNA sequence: TGTGCCAGCTCACCACAGGACACCACGGGAGAGACCCAGTACTTC.

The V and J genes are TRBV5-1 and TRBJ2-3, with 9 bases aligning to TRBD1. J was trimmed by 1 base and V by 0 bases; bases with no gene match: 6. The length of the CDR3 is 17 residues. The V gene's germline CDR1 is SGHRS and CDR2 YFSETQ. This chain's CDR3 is CASSLAPQGAGTDTQYF. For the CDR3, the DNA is TGCGCCAGCAGCTTGGCCCCACAGGGGGCCGGCACAGATACGCAGTATTTT.

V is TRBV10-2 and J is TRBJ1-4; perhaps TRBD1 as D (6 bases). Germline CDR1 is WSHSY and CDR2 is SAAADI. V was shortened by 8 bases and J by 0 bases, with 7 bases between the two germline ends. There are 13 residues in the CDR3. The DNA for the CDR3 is TGCGCCAGCTGGACAGCAACTAATGAAAAACTGTTTTTT. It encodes CASWTATNEKLFF.

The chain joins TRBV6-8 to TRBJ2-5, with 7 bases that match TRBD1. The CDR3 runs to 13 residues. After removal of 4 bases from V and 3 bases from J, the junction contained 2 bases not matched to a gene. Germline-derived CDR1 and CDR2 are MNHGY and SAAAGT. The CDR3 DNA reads TGTGCCAGCAGTTCGACAGGGAAAGAGACCCAGTACTTC. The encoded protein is CASSSTGKETQYF.

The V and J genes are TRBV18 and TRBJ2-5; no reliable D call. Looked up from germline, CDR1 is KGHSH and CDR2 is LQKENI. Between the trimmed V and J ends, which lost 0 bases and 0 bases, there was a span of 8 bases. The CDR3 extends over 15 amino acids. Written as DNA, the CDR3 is TGTGCCAGCTCACCACCCAATCTGAACCAAGAGACCCAGTACTTC. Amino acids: CASSPPNLNQETQYF.

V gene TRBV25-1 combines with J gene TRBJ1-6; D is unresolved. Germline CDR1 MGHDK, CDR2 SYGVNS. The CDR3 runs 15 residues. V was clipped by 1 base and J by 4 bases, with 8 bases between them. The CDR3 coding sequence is TGTGCCAGCAGTGAATTGCCAGGTTATAATTCACCCCTCCACTTT. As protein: CASSELPGYNSPLHF.

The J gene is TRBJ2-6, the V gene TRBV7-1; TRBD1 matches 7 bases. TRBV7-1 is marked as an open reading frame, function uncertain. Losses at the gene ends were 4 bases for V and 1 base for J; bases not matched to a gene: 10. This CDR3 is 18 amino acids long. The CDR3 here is CASSLTGTANSGANVLTF. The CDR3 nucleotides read TGTGCCAGCAGCTTGACCGGGACAGCTAATTCTGGGGCCAACGTCCTGACTTTC.